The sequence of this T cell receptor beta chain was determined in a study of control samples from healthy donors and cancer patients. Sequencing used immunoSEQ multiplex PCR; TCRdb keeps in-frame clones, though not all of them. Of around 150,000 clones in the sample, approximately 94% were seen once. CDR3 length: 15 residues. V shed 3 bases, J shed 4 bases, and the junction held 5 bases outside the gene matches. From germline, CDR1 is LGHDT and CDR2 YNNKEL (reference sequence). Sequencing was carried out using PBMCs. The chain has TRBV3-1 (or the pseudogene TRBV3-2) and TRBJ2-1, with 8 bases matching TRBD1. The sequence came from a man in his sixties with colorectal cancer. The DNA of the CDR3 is TGTGCCAGCAGCCAGATGACAGGGGTTTACAATGAGCAGTTCTTC. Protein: CASSQMTGVYNEQFF.